This T cell receptor beta chain comes out of a study of shared T cell receptors in the human thymus. The V gene lost 1 base and the J gene lost 4 bases, with 11 bases spanning the gap. There are 15 residues in the CDR3. Germline CDR1 KGHSY, CDR2 FQNENV. Clones were read by immunoSEQ multiplex PCR, and TCRdb kept only the in-frame ones, dropping some. Among 600,000 or so clones listed, over 75% were seen once. This sample was also put to use in a study of human thymus T cells.

The sequenced sample consisted of thymocytes. This clonotype originated in a boy under three years old with a congenital heart defect. The V and J genes are TRBV16 and TRBJ1-5; D is unclear. The chain's CDR3 is CASSQFAGKNQPQHF. In DNA form, the CDR3 reads TGTGCCAGCAGCCAATTCGCCGGGAAAAATCAGCCCCAGCATTTT.